What follows are 18 T cell receptor beta chains derived from one specimen sequenced in a study of monozygotic twins with inflammatory bowel disease. TCRdb reprocessed the 5' RACE reads, keeping one entry per CDR3 protein, no DNA. This sample's table reports 200,000 to 250,000 distinct CDR3 sequences. Sequencing used blood. Source of these receptors: a human donor with ulcerative colitis or Crohn's disease, or a healthy co-twin of an affected twin (not recorded which).

This chain joins TRBV4-3 and TRBJ2-7; the D call of TRBD2 rests on TCRdb alone, since no DNA is present to check it. Germline CDR1 reads LGHNA; CDR2 reads YSLEER. This CDR3 has 14 residues. The CDR3 here is CASSPRLAGDEQYF.

The chain recombines TRBV6-5 with TRBJ2-7; checking the TCRdb D call of TRBD1 is not possible without DNA. Germline V gene sequence: CDR1 MNHEY, CDR2 SVGAGI. CDR3 length: 12 residues. The CDR3 reads CASSYSGGEQYF.

V and J are TRBV6-2 or TRBV6-3 and TRBJ2-7; TCRdb lists TRBD1, though no DNA is available to test this call. Germline V gene data show CDR1 as MNHEY and CDR2 as SVGEGT. This CDR3 region has 18 residues. The CDR3 protein is CASSVAGQGDWGIYEQYF.

The V and J genes are TRBV11-1 and TRBJ2-3; TCRdb outputs TRBD2, but without DNA this stays unchecked. The CDR3 sequence is 20 residues long. The V gene's germline CDR1 is SGHAT and CDR2 FQDESV (reference sequence). The chain's CDR3 is CASSNMPGGREGQGEDTQYF.

The rearrangement links TRBV11-2 to TRBJ2-5. The CDR3 length is 13 residues. Germline lookup yields CDR1 SGHAT and CDR2 FQNNGV. The CDR3 is CASSLALRETQYF. The full variable domain, its missing parts supplied by reference TRBV11-2 and TRBJ2-5, is EAGVAQSPRYKIIEKRQSVAFWCNPISGHATLYWYQQILGQGPKLLIQFQNNGVVDDSQLPKDRFSAERLKGVDSTLKIQPAKLEDSAVYLCASSLALRETQYFGPGTRLLVL.

V and J are TRBV4-1 and TRBJ2-2. This CDR3 contains 16 residues. Germline V lookup: CDR1 MGHRA, CDR2 YSYEKL. The chain's CDR3 is CASSQGRTVNTGELFF.

V gene TRBV6-1 combines with J gene TRBJ2-3. CDR1 and CDR2 (germline): MNHNS, SASEGT. CDR3 size: 15 residues. Here the CDR3 reads CASTRISSQSDTQYF.

The rearrangement uses TRBV20-1 and TRBJ2-1; TCRdb outputs TRBD2, but without DNA this stays unchecked. The CDR3 spans 15 residues. Germline lookup yields CDR1 DFQATT and CDR2 SNEGSKA (reference sequence). The CDR3 region is CSARVSGNSYNEQFF.

This chain connects TRBV5-1 to TRBJ1-1; TCRdb lists TRBD1, though no DNA is available to test this call. Germline CDR1 is SGHRS and CDR2 is YFSETQ. The CDR3 has 14 residues. The CDR3: CASSPGTGDTEAFF.

This chain links TRBV27 with TRBJ2-7; TCRdb names TRBD1, which stays unverified in the absence of DNA. CDR1 MNHEY and CDR2 SMNVEV come from the germline V gene (reference sequence). The CDR3 totals 14 residues. CDR3 sequence: CASSINAGTHEQYF.

The rearrangement joins TRBV12-3 or TRBV12-4 to TRBJ2-2; no DNA is available, so the TRBD2 call from TCRdb remains unchecked. The CDR3 consists of 15 residues. CDR3 region: CASSPGLVTTGELFF.

This chain links TRBV6-2 or TRBV6-3 with TRBJ2-7; TCRdb reports TRBD1, a call that lacks DNA to check it against. CDR3 length: 13 amino acids. The V gene's germline CDR1 is MNHEY and CDR2 SVGEGT. This CDR3 is CASCYSGGHEQYF.

This sequence joins TRBV12-3 or TRBV12-4 and TRBJ2-4; absent DNA, TCRdb's TRBD1 call cannot be checked. The CDR3 loop spans 18 amino acids. This CDR3 reads CASSLGPTGFLAKNIQYF.

This sequence joins TRBV7-2 and TRBJ2-1; the TCRdb call, TRBD1, lacks DNA for checking. This CDR3 is 13 amino acids long. CDR1 is SGHTA, CDR2 FQGNSA, per germline. CDR3 residues: CASSALGLNEQFF.

J is TRBJ2-1 and V is TRBV7-8; TCRdb calls TRBD1, which cannot be checked without DNA. In germline, CDR1 is SGHVS, CDR2 FQNEAQ. This CDR3 is built from 16 residues. CDR3 protein: CASSLGASTTYNEQFF.

This chain joins TRBV3-1 and TRBJ1-1; no DNA is available, so the TRBD1 call from TCRdb remains unchecked. Germline-derived CDR1 and CDR2 are LGHDT and YNNKEL (reference sequence). This CDR3 comprises 14 residues. Here the CDR3 reads CASSHSGLNTEAFF.

The chain joins TRBV7-2 to TRBJ2-2. Germline V gene sequence: CDR1 SGHTA, CDR2 FQGNSA. CDR3 length: 13 residues. CDR3 protein: CASSLSYLGELFF.

This sequence joins TRBV12-3 or TRBV12-4 and TRBJ2-3. The CDR3 spans 14 residues. This chain's CDR3 is CASLNSYGADTQYF.